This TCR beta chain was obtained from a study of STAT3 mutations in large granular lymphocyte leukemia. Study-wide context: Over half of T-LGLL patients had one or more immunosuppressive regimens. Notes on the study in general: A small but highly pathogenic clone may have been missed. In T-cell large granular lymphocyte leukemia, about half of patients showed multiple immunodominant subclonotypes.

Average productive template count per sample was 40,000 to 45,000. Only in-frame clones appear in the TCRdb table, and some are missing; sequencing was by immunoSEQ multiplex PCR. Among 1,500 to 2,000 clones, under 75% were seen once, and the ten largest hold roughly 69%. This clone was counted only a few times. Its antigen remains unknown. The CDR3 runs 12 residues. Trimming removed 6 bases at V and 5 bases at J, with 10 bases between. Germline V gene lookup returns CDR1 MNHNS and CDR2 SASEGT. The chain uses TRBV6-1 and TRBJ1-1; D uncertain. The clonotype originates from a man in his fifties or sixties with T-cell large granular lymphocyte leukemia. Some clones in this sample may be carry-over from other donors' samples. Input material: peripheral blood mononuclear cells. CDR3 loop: CASRGRLTEAFF. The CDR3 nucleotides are TGTGCCAGCAGAGGGCGCCTGACTGAAGCTTTCTTT.